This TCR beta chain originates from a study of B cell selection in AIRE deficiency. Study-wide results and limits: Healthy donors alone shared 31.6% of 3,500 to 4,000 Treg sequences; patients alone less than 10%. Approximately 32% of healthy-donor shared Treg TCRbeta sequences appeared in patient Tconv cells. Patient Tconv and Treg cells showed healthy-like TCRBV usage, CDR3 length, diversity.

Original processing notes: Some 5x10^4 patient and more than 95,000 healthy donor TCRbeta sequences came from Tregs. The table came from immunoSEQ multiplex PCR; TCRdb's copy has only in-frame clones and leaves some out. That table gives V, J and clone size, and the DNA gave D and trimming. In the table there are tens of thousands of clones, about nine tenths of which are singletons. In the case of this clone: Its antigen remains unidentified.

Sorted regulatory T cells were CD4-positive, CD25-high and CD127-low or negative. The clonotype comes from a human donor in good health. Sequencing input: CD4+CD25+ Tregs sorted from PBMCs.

The CDR3 reads CASSVGLGEQYF. The DNA for the CDR3 is TGTGCCAGCAGCGTGGGCCTCGGCGAGCAGTACTTC. This sequence joins TRBV9 and TRBJ2-7; D is undetermined. Per the germline V gene, CDR1 is SGDLS and CDR2 is YYNGEE. The CDR3 is 12 amino acids. Trimming pared 2 bases from V and 6 bases from J, leaving 9 bases between.